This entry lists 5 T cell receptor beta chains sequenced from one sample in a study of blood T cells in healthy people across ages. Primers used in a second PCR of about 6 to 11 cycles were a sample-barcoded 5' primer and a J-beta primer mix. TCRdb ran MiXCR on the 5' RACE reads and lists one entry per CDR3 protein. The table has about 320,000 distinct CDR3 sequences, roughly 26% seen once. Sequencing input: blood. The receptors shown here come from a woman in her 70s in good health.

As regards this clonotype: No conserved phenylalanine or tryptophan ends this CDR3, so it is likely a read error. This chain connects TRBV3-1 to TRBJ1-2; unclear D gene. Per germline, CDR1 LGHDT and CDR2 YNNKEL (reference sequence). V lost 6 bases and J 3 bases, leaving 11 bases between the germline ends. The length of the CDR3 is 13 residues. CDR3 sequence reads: CASSLRVDYGYTS. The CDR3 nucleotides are TGTGCCAGCAGTCTTAGGGTTGACTATGGCTACACCTCC.

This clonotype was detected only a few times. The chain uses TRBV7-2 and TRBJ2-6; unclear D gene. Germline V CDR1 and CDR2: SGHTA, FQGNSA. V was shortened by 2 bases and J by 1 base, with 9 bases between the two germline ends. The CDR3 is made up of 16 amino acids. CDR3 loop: CASSLHSSSGANVLTF. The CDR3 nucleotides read TGTGCCAGCAGCTTACACAGTAGTTCTGGGGCCAACGTCCTGACTTTC.

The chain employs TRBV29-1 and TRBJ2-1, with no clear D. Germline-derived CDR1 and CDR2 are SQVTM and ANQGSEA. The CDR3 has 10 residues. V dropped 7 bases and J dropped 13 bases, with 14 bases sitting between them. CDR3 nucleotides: TGCAGCGCGGTGTTGTACCTTCAGTTCTTC. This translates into CSAVLYLQFF.

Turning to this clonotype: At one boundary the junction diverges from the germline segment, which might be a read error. DNA for the CDR3: TGTACCAGCAGTCAGGACAGGGACGGGGCCCAGTACTTC. This gives the protein CTSSQDRDGAQYF. The J gene is TRBJ2-5, the V gene TRBV27; 8 nucleotides align to TRBD1. Germline CDR1 MNHEY, CDR2 SMNVEV (reference sequence). CDR3 length: 13 residues.

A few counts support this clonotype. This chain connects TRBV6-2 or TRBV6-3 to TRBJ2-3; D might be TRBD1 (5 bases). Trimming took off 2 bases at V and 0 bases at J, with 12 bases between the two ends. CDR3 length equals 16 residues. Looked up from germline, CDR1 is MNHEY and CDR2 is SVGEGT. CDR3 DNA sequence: TGTGCCAGCAGTTACGGGTATGCAGGGAGCACAGATACGCAGTATTTT. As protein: CASSYGYAGSTDTQYF.